This is a list of T cell receptor beta chains from one sample in a study of post-analysis software for immune sequencing data. MiXCR, applied by TCRdb to the PCR reads, yields one record per CDR3 protein. Seen here are 820,000 or so distinct CDR3 sequences, under 70% observed once, and the top ten hold 4% to 5.5%. Source material: blood. These receptors were obtained from a girl between 5 and 17 years old with multiple sclerosis. The CDR3 runs from the conserved cysteine through the conserved F or W. A D gene is named only where the DNA matches it firmly. Size is omitted from some rows. Given values are once, few, many or a class for expanded clones.

j_call v_call d_call clone_size cdr3_nt cdr3_aa
TRBJ2-5 TRBV5-1 NA NA TGCGCCAGCGGGCCGGGAGCGGACTTGATAGGGGAGCAGTACTTC CASGPGADLIGEQYF
TRBJ2-7 TRBV7-6 NA NA TGTGCCAGCAGCCCCATGGCGAGCGACTACGAGCAGTACTTC CASSPMASDYEQYF
TRBJ1-6 TRBV6-5 NA NA TGTGCCAGCAGTCCCCGGGAGGCCTCACCCCTCCACTTT CASSPREASPLHF
TRBJ2-3 TRBV10-3 TRBD2 NA TGTGCCATCAGCGGTACCCGACTAGCGGGCACAGATACGCAGTATTTT CAISGTRLAGTDTQYF
TRBJ1-4 TRBV7-9 NA NA TGTGCCAGCAGCCGTGCCGGGACGACCGCCGCGGGAAAACTGTTTTTT CASSRAGTTAAGKLFF
TRBJ2-1 TRBV6-5 NA NA TGTGCCAGCAGTAGGGACCTTCAAGGGAACAATGAGCAGTTCTTC CASSRDLQGNNEQFF
TRBJ1-2 TRBV20-1 NA NA TGCAGTGTTCAGGGTCCCCAGAACTATGGCTACACCTTC CSVQGPQNYGYTF
TRBJ2-3 TRBV7-9 NA NA TGTGCCAGCAGTTTTTCGGTTGGGATTGAGGCAGATACGCAGTATTTT CASSFSVGIEADTQYF
TRBJ2-1 TRBV6-1 NA few TGTGCCAGCAGTGACTTTGGACAGCCATCCCTGGATGAGCAGTTCTTC CASSDFGQPSLDEQFF
TRBJ2-7 TRBV6-5 NA NA TGTGCCAGCAGAAACCGGGCCCCGACCTACGAGCAGTACTTC CASRNRAPTYEQYF
TRBJ2-7 TRBV29-1 NA few TGCAGCGTCGACTCGGCAGGGAGCTACGAGCAGTACTTC CSVDSAGSYEQYF
TRBJ2-1 TRBV20-1 NA NA TGCAGTGCTCGTCGAGGGCCGCGCAATGAGCAGTTCTTC CSARRGPRNEQFF
TRBJ2-7 TRBV7-8 TRBD1 NA TGTGCCAGCAGCTTCCGGGACAGTGCCTCCTACGAGCAGTACTTC CASSFRDSASYEQYF
TRBJ2-7 TRBV6-6 TRBD2 NA TGTGCCAGCGTCCAGGGACTAGCGGGAGTAGTCGACGAGCAGTACTTC CASVQGLAGVVDEQYF
TRBJ2-5 TRBV5-1 TRBD2 once TGCGCCAGCAGCTTGGGTGGTAGCGGGTCATACCAAGAGACCCAGTACTTC CASSLGGSGSYQETQYF
TRBJ2-3 TRBV5-1 NA NA TGCGCCAGCAGCCCCAGGGACTTCGCCTGGACTAGCACAGATACGCAGTATTTT CASSPRDFAWTSTDTQYF
TRBJ1-5 TRBV12-3/TRBV12-4 TRBD1 NA TGTGCCAGCAGTCAGGGGACAGGGGCGAATCAGCCCCAGCATTTT CASSQGTGANQPQHF
TRBJ1-4 TRBV7-2 NA NA TGTGCCAGCAGGGGGGGGAGGACGCTTGCCTTTAATGAAAAACTGTTTTTT CASRGGRTLAFNEKLFF
TRBJ2-3 TRBV7-8 NA few TGTGCCAGCAGCTTAGCATCCCTAGCGTGGCAGTATTTT CASSLASLAWQYF
TRBJ2-3 TRBV5-1 NA few TGTGCCAGCAGTTCGGGGACAACTAGCACAGATACGCAGTATTTT CASSSGTTSTDTQYF
TRBJ1-1 TRBV5-1 NA NA TGCGCCAGCAGCTTGGACGAGGGGCGGGGGACTGAAGCTTTCTTT CASSLDEGRGTEAFF
TRBJ1-2 TRBV7-8 NA once TGTGCCAGCATCCCCCAAGGAGGGCGGGATGGCTACACCTTC CASIPQGGRDGYTF
TRBJ2-1 TRBV2 TRBD1 few TGTGCCAGCAGTCCGACAGGGGGCTTAACCTACAATGAGCAGTTCTTC CASSPTGGLTYNEQFF
TRBJ2-4 TRBV9 TRBD1 few TGTGCCAGCAGCCCTCGGACAGGGGAGGTCATTCAGTACTTC CASSPRTGEVIQYF
TRBJ2-1 TRBV7-6 TRBD2 NA TGTGCCAGCAGCCTCGGACTAGCGGGAGCCATCGGGAATGAGCAGTTCTTC CASSLGLAGAIGNEQFF
TRBJ1-1 TRBV7-2 NA NA TGTGCCAGCAGCTTGTGGGGCGCGTTGAACACTGAAGCTTTCTTT CASSLWGALNTEAFF
TRBJ2-7 TRBV25-1 NA few TGTGCCAGCAGTGAATGGGATTCTGAGCAGTACTTC CASSEWDSEQYF
TRBJ2-3 TRBV7-2 TRBD1 NA TGTGCCAGCAGCTTCGGACAGGGAAAACAGTATTTT CASSFGQGKQYF
TRBJ2-7 TRBV29-1 TRBD2 NA TGCAGCGTTACTAAAGCGGGAGGCGTCACCTACGAGCAGTACTTC CSVTKAGGVTYEQYF
TRBJ1-1 TRBV2 NA NA TGTGCCAGCAGTGCTATGATTGAAGCTTTCTTT CASSAMIEAFF
TRBJ1-2 TRBV12-3/TRBV12-4 NA once TGTGCCGGCAGTTTAGGAGCAGGAACCTATGGCTACACCTTC CAGSLGAGTYGYTF
TRBJ1-6 TRBV19 NA many TGTGCCAGTAGCGTGACCGGAGGTAATTCACCCCTCCACTTT CASSVTGGNSPLHF
TRBJ1-1 TRBV5-1 NA NA TGCGCCAGCAGCCCCGGGACGATGAACACTGAAGCTTTCTTT CASSPGTMNTEAFF
TRBJ2-5 TRBV20-1 NA few TGCAGTGGTACTCCCGGGAGCCAAGAGACCCAGTACTTC CSGTPGSQETQYF
TRBJ2-1 TRBV5-1 NA NA TGCGCCAGCAGCTTGGCGGCCCACTGGGAGCAGTTCTTC CASSLAAHWEQFF
TRBJ2-3 TRBV29-1 TRBD2 NA TGCAGCGTAAATGGACTAGCGGGAGTCCCCGATACGCAGTATTTT CSVNGLAGVPDTQYF
TRBJ2-3 TRBV5-1 NA NA TGCGCCAGCAGCTTTCGGGAGTCACGCACAGATACGCAGTATTTT CASSFRESRTDTQYF
TRBJ2-5 TRBV7-8 TRBD2 NA TGTGCCAGCAGCCAAGGGCTAGCGGGGAGCCGAAGCTCCCAGTACTTC CASSQGLAGSRSSQYF
TRBJ1-1 TRBV6-6 NA few TGTGCCAGCAGTTACCCGGCGCCGGGTATGAACACTGAAGCTTTCTTT CASSYPAPGMNTEAFF
TRBJ2-3 TRBV29-1 NA few TGCAGCGTCCAACCCGAAACAGATACGCAGTATTTT CSVQPETDTQYF
TRBJ2-7 TRBV29-1 NA NA TGCAGCGTGGCTCCCTTACTGCAGGGGGAGCAGTACTTC CSVAPLLQGEQYF
TRBJ1-5 TRBV12-3/TRBV12-4 TRBD1 few TGTGCCAGTAACAGGGGCATTAATCAGCCCCAGCATTTT CASNRGINQPQHF
TRBJ1-6 TRBV20-1 NA few TGCAGTGCTAGCGGGCAGAATAATTCACCCCTCCACTTT CSASGQNNSPLHF
TRBJ2-3 TRBV7-2 TRBD2 NA TGTGCCAGCAGCACTAATAGCGGGGGATTCACAGATACGCAGTATTTT CASSTNSGGFTDTQYF
TRBJ2-7 TRBV5-1 NA NA TGCGCCAGCAGCTATAGAGCGCTGGGGAGCTCCTACGAGCAGTACTTC CASSYRALGSSYEQYF
TRBJ2-3 TRBV10-3 TRBD1 NA TGTGCCAGTCAGACCGGGACAGGGGATACAGATACGCAGTATTTT CASQTGTGDTDTQYF
TRBJ2-3 TRBV5-1 NA NA TGCGCCAGCAGATTGGCCGCCTACACAGATACGCAGTATTTT CASRLAAYTDTQYF
TRBJ2-3 TRBV7-9 NA NA TGTGCCAGCAGCTTAGCACTAGCTGAAAAAATCTCCCTCGGCACAGATACGCAGTATTTT CASSLALAEKISLGTDTQYF
TRBJ2-2 TRBV29-1 NA NA TGCAGCGTTGTACAGGGAGTATTGAACACCGGGGAGCTGTTTTTT CSVVQGVLNTGELFF
TRBJ2-1 TRBV5-4 NA NA TGTGCCAGCAGCTTCACAGAGGGTCAGGAGCAGTTCTTC CASSFTEGQEQFF
TRBJ2-7 TRBV20-1 NA NA TGCAGTGCTAGACCCTACGGGGGACATCTATCCTACGAGCAGTACTTC CSARPYGGHLSYEQYF